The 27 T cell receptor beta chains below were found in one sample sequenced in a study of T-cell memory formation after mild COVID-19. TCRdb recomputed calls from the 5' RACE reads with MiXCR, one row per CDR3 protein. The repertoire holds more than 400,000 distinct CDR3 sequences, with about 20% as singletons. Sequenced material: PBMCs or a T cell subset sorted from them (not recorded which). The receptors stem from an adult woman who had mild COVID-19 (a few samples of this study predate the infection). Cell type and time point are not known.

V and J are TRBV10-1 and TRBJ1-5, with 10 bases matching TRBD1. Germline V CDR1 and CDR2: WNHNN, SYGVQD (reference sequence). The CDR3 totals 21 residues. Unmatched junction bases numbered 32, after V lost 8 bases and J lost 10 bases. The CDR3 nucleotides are TGCGCCAGCGACTGCCTACGAGAGACCGGGACAGGGGCTCCTCTCAAGAAACCCCAGCATTTT. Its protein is CASDCLRETGTGAPLKKPQHF.

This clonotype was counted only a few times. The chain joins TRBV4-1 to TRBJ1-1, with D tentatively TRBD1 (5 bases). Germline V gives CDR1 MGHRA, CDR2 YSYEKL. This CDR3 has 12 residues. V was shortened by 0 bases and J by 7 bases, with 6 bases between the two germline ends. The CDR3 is CASSQDRDEAFF. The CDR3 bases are TGCGCCAGCAGCCAAGACAGGGATGAAGCTTTCTTT.

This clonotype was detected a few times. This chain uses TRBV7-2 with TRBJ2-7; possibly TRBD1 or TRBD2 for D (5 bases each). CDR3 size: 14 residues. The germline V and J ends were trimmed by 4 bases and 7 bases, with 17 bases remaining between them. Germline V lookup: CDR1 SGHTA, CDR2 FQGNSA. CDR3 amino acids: CASSSGVGGLEQYF. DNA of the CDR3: TGTGCCAGCAGCTCCGGGGTTGGGGGATTGGAGCAGTACTTC.

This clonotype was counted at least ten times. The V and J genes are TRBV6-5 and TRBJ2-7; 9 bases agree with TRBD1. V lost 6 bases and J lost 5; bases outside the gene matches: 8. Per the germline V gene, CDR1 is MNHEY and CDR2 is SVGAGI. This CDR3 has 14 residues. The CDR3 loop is CASRQTGGNHEQYF. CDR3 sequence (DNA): TGTGCCAGCAGACAGACAGGGGGGAACCACGAGCAGTACTTC.

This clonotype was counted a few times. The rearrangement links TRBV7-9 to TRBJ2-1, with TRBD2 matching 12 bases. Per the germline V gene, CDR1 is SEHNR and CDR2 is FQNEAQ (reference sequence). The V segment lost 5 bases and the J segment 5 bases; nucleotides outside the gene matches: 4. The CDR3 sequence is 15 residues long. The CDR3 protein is CASSPSSGRDNEQFF. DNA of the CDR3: TGTGCCAGCAGCCCATCTAGCGGGAGGGACAATGAGCAGTTCTTC. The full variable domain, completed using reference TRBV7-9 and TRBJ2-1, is DTGVSQNPRHKITKRGQNVTFRCDPISEHNRLYWYRQTLGQGPEFLTYFQNEAQLEKSRLLSDRFSAERPKGSFSTLEIQRTEQGDSAMYLCASSPSSGRDNEQFFGPGTRLTVL.

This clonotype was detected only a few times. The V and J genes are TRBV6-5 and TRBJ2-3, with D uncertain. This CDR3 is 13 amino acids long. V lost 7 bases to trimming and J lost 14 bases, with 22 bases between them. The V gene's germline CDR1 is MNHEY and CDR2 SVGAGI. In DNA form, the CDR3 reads TGTGCCAGCACCGACGGGCCCTCAGACAACCTGTATTTT. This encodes CASTDGPSDNLYF.

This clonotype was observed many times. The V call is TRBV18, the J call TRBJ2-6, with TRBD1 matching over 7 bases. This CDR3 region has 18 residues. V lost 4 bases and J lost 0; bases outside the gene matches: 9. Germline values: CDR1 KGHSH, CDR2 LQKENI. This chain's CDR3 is CASSLRTGALSGANVLTF. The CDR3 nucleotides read TGTGCCAGCTCACTTCGGACAGGAGCTCTCTCTGGGGCCAACGTCCTGACTTTC.

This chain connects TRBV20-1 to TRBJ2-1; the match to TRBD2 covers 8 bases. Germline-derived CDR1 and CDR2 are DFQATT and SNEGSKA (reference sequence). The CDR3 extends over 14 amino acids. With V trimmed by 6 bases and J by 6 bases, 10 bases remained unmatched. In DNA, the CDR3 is TGCAGTGCGGTGCCGGGACTAGGTGTCAATGAGCAGTTCTTC. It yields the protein CSAVPGLGVNEQFF.

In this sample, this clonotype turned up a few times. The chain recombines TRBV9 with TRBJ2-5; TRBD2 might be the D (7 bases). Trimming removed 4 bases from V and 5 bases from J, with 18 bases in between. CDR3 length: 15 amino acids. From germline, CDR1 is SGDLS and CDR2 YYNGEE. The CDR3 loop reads CASSPGGALVETQYF. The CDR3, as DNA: TGTGCCAGCAGCCCTGGGGGGGCCCTAGTGGAGACCCAGTACTTC.

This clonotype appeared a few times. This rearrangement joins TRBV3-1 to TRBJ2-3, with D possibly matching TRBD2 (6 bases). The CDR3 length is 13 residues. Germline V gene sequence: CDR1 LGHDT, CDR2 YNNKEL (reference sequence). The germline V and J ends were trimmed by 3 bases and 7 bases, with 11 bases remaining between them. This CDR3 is CASSQEGSNTQYF. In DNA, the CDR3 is TGTGCCAGCAGCCAGGAGGGCTCAAATACGCAGTATTTT.

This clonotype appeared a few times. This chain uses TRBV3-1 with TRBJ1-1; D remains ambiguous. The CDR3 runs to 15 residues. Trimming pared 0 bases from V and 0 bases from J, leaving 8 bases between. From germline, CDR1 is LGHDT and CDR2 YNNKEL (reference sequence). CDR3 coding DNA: TGTGCCAGCAGCCAAGATAGCCGAATGAACACTGAAGCTTTCTTT. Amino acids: CASSQDSRMNTEAFF.

CDR3 bases: TGTGCCAGCTCACCACGGGCGCAAGAGACCCAGTACTTC. Amino acids: CASSPRAQETQYF. This chain uses TRBV18 with TRBJ2-5; unclear D gene. V lost 1 base, J lost 2 bases, and 5 bases lay in between. This CDR3 has 13 residues. Germline lookup yields CDR1 KGHSH and CDR2 LQKENI.

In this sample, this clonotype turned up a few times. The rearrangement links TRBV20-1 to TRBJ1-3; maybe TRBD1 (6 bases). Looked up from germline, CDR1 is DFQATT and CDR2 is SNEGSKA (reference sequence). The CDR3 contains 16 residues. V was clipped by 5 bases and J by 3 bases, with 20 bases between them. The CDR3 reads CSARYPGTLVGNTIYF. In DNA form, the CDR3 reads TGCAGTGCTCGCTACCCCGGGACACTCGTTGGAAACACCATATATTTT.

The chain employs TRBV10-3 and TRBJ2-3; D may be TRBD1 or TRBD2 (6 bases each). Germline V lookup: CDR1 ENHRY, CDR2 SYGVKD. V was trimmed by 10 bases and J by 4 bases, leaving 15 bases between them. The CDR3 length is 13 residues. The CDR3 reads CARSGGPADTQYF. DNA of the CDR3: TGTGCCAGGAGTGGGGGGCCTGCAGATACGCAGTATTTT.

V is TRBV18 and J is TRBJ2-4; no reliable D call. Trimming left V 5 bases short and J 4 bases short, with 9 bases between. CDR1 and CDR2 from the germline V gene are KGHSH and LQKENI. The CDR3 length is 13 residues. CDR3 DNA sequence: TGTGCCAGCTCAGAGACGAGGAAAAACATTCAGTACTTC. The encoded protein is CASSETRKNIQYF.

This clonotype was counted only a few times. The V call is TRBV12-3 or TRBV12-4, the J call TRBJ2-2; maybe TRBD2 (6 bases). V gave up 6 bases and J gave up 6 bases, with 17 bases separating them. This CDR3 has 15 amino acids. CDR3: CASRPGGAGSGELFF. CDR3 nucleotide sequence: TGTGCCAGCAGGCCCGGGGGTGCGGGTTCCGGGGAGCTGTTTTTT.

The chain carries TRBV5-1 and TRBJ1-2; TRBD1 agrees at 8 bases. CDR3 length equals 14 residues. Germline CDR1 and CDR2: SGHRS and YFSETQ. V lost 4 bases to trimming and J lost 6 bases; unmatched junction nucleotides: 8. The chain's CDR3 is CASSAVTGVHGYTF. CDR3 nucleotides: TGCGCCAGCAGCGCCGTGACAGGGGTCCATGGCTACACCTTC.

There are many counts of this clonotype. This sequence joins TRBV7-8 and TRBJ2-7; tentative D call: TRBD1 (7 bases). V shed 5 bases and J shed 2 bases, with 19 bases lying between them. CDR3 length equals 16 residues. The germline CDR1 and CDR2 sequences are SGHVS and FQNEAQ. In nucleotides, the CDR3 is TGTGCCAGCAGCACGGGGACTGGTGGGACAGCCTACGAGCAGTACTTC. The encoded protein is CASSTGTGGTAYEQYF.

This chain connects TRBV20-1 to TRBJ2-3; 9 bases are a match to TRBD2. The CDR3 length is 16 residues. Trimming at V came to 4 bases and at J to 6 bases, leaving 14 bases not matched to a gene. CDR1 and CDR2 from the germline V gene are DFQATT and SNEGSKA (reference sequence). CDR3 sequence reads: CSAIVAAGGLMDTQYF. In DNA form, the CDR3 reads TGCAGTGCTATCGTCGCGGCGGGGGGGCTGATGGATACGCAGTATTTT.

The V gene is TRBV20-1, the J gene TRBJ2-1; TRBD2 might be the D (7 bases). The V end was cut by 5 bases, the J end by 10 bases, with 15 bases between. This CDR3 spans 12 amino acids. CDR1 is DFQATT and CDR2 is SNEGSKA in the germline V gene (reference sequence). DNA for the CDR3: TGCAGTGCTGGGAGGGGGGATTGGGAGCAGTTCTTC. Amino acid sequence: CSAGRGDWEQFF.

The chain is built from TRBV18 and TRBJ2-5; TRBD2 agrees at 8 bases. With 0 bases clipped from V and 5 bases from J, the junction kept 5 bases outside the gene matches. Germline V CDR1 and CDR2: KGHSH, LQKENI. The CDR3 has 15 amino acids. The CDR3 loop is CASSPPSGGPETQYF. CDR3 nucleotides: TGTGCCAGCTCACCACCGTCGGGGGGGCCGGAGACCCAGTACTTC. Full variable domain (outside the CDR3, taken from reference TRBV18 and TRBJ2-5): NAGVMQNPRHLVRRRGQEARLRCSPMKGHSHVYWYRQLPEEGLKFMVYLQKENIIDESGMPKERFSAEFPKEGPSILRIQQVVRGDSAAYFCASSPPSGGPETQYFGPGTRLLVL.

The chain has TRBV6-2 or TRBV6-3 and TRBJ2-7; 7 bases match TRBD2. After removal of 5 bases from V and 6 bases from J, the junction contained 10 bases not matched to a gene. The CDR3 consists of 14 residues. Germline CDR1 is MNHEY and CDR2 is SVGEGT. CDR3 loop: CASSPERLAFEQYF. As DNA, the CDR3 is TGTGCCAGCAGTCCCGAACGACTAGCTTTCGAGCAGTACTTC.

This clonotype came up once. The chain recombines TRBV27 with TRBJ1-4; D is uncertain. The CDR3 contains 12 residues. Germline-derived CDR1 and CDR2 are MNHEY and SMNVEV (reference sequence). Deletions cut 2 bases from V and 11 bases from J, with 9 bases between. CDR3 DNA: TGTGCCAGCAGTTTACCGGGAGGGAAACTGTTTTTT. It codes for CASSLPGGKLFF. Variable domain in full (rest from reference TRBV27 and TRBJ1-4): EAQVTQNPRYLITVTGKKLTVTCSQNMNHEYMSWYRQDPGLGLRQIYYSMNVEVTDKGDVPEGYKVSRKEKRNFPLILESPSPNQTSLYFCASSLPGGKLFFGSGTQLSVL.

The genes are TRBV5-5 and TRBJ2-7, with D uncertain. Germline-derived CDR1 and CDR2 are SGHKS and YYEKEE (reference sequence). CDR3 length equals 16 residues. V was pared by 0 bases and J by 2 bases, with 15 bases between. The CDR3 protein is CASSLESPYRTYEQYF. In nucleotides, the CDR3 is TGTGCCAGCAGCTTGGAGTCCCCTTATAGGACCTACGAGCAGTACTTC.

CDR3 nucleotides: TGTGCCAGCAGCACCCACAGTGCAGAGTTCTATGGCTACACCTTC. Translated: CASSTHSAEFYGYTF. The chain recombines TRBV7-9 with TRBJ1-2; D remains ambiguous. Trimming pared 5 bases from V and 4 bases from J, leaving 17 bases between. Germline V gives CDR1 SEHNR, CDR2 FQNEAQ (reference sequence). The CDR3 covers 15 residues.

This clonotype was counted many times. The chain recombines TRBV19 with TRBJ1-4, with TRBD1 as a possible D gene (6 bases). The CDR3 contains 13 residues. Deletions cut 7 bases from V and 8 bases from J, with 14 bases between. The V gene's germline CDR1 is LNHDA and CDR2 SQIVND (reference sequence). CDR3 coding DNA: TGTGCCAGTACGGACAGAGCTTACGAAAAACTGTTTTTT. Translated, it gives CASTDRAYEKLFF.

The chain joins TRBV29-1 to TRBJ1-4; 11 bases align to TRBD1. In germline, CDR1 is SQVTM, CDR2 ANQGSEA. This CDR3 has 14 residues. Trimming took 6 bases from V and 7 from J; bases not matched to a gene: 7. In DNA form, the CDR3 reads TGCAGCGTCAAGGACAGGGGGCGGTTTGAAAAACTGTTTTTT. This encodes CSVKDRGRFEKLFF.